The 10 T cell receptor beta chains reported below all come from one sample, sequenced in a study of molecular identifiers for immune sequencing clone quantification. TCRdb reanalysed the PCR reads using MiXCR and keeps one entry per CDR3 protein. The sample carries 600,000 to 650,000 distinct CDR3 sequences, less than 20% recorded once. Input material: naive CD8+ T cells from blood, with Jurkat cell RNA spiked in. Specified subset: FACS-sorted CD8+CD4-CCR7+CD45RA+ naive T cells. The receptors stem from a human donor in good health. Some libraries in this study had Jurkat cell RNA spiked in.

In the case of this clonotype: A read error is possible here, since a much larger clone lies one base away. This CDR3 is missing its conserved last phenylalanine or tryptophan, likely due to a read error. The chain links TRBV14 to TRBJ2-7; possibly TRBD1 for D (6 bases). Trimming took 4 bases from V and 5 from J, leaving 9 bases between them. Looked up from germline, CDR1 is SGHDN and CDR2 is FVKESK. This CDR3 has 12 amino acids. The CDR3 spells CASSLYRDEQYL. The CDR3 nucleotides read TGTGCCAGCAGCCTCTACAGGGACGAGCAGTACCTC.

This clonotype was counted many times. This sequence joins TRBV29-1 and TRBJ2-3; D possibly corresponds to TRBD1 (6 bases). CDR1 and CDR2 from the germline V gene are SQVTM and ANQGSEA. CDR3 length equals 15 residues. Trimming stripped 2 bases from V and 2 bases from J, with 14 bases between. The CDR3 bases are TGCAGCGTTGAACTCCCAGGGGAGAACACAGATACGCAGTATTTT. This sequence encodes CSVELPGENTDTQYF.

With regard to this clonotype: Just one base apart from a much larger clone, this may be a read error. The V and J genes are TRBV7-6 and TRBJ2-3; the D gene is possibly TRBD2 (6 bases). The germline V gene has CDR1 SGHVS and CDR2 FNYEAQ. CDR3 length: 16 residues. The CDR3 DNA sequence: TGTGCCAGCAGCTCGGTCCCGACAACTAGCACAGGTACGCAGTATTTT. Translating it yields CASSSVPTTSTGTQYF.

Remarks on this clonotype: A much larger clone sits a single nucleotide away, making a read error possible. The V call is TRBV28, the J call TRBJ2-7, with D possibly being TRBD1 (6 bases). Germline-derived CDR1 and CDR2 are MDHEN and SYDVKM. CDR3 length: 15 residues. CDR3 in DNA: TGTGCCAGCAGTTTCAGGGGCACTCTTCTCTACGGGCAGTACTTC. Translation gives CASSFRGTLLYGQYF.

This clonotype has at least ten counts. V gene TRBV23-1 combines with J gene TRBJ2-5; 9 positions match TRBD1. TRBV23-1 qualifies as an ORF whose function is uncertain. There are 18 residues in the CDR3. V was clipped by 1 base and J by 4 bases; unmatched bases: 13. The CDR3 region has the DNA TGCGCCAGCAGTCAATGGTTTCCGGGACAGGGTCGTCGAGAGACCCAGTACTTC. Translation gives CASSQWFPGQGRRETQYF.

This clonotype has at least ten counts. The chain employs TRBV4-1 and TRBJ1-1; D not resolved. V was cut by 2 bases and J by 1 base, with 5 bases left in between. The CDR3 has 13 amino acids. Germline V gene lookup returns CDR1 MGHRA and CDR2 YSYEKL. The CDR3 loop is CASSQLTNTEAFF. CDR3 coding DNA: TGCGCCAGCAGCCAACTAACGAACACTGAAGCTTTCTTT.

This clonotype was detected a few times. A much more abundant neighbour one base away suggests this may be a read error. This chain uses TRBV7-6 with TRBJ2-7, with a tentative D call TRBD1 (5 bases). Germline V gene lookup returns CDR1 SGHVS and CDR2 FNYEAQ. The germline V and J ends were trimmed by 3 bases and 3 bases, with 15 bases remaining between them. The CDR3 sequence is 15 residues long. CDR3: CASSFSSWGIYEQYF. In DNA form, the CDR3 reads TGTGCCAGCAGCTTCAGCAGCTGGGGCATCTACGAGCAGTACTTC.

This clonotype was counted a few times. V gene TRBV19 combines with J gene TRBJ2-7; 8 bases align to TRBD2. The V gene end was trimmed by 4 bases and the J gene end by 6 bases; junction bases not matched to a gene: 5. Germline V lookup: CDR1 LNHDA, CDR2 SQIVND (reference sequence). This CDR3 contains 13 residues. The CDR3 nucleotides are TGTGCCAGTAGTAACGGACTAGCTTTCGAGCAGTACTTC. Its protein product is CASSNGLAFEQYF.

As for this clonotype: A read error may be the cause here, since a much bigger clone is one base away. The V call is TRBV5-6, the J call TRBJ2-1; D is possibly TRBD2 (5 bases). Germline assignment: CDR1 SGHDT and CDR2 YYEEEE. The length of the CDR3 is 15 residues. For the CDR3, the DNA is TGTGCCAGCAGCTTGGTTCGGGATGCGTCCAATGAGCGGTTCTTC. It codes for CASSLVRDASNERFF.

The chain recombines TRBV4-3 with TRBJ2-5; 11 nucleotides match TRBD2. CDR1 is LGHNA and CDR2 is YSLEER in the germline V gene. With V trimmed by 1 base and J by 2 bases, 3 bases remained unmatched. This CDR3 is built from 16 residues. The CDR3 DNA reads as TGCGCCAGCAGCCAAGGTAGCGGGAGGGGGCAAGAGACCCAGTACTTC. It translates to CASSQGSGRGQETQYF.